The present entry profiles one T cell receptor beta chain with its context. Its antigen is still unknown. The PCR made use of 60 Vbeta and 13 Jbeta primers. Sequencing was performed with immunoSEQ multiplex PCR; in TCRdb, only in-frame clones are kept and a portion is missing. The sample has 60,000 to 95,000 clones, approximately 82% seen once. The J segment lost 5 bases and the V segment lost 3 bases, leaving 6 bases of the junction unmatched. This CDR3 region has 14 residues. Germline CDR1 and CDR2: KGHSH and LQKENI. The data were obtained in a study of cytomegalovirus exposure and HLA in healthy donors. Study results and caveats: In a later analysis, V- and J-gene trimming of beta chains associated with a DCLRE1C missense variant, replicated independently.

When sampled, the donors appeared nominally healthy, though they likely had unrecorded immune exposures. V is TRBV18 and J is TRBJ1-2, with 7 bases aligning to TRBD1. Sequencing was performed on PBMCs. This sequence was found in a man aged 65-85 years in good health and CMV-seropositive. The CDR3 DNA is TGTGCCAGCTCACCGAGACAGGGTCATTATGGCTACACCTTC. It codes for CASSPRQGHYGYTF.